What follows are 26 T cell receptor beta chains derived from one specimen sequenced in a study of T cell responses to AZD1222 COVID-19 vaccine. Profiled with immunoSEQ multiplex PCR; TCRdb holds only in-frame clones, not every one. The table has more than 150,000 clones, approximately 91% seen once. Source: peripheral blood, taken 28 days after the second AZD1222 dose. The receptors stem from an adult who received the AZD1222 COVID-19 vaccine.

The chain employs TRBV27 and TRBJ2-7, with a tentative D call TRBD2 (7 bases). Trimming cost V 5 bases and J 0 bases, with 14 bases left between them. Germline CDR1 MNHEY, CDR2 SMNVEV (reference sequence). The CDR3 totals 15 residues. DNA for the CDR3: TGTGCCAGCAGTGCAAAGGGGGGGGACTCCTACGAGCAGTACTTC. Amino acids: CASSAKGGDSYEQYF.

The CDR3 is CASSYGKGWDEKLFF. CDR3 sequence (DNA): TGTGCCAGCAGTTACGGAAAGGGGTGGGATGAAAAACTGTTTTTT. This rearrangement joins TRBV6-5 to TRBJ1-4, with D possibly TRBD1 on 5 matching bases. This CDR3 is 15 amino acids long. Trimming removed 2 bases from V and 6 bases from J, with 13 bases in between. Germline V lookup: CDR1 MNHEY, CDR2 SVGAGI.

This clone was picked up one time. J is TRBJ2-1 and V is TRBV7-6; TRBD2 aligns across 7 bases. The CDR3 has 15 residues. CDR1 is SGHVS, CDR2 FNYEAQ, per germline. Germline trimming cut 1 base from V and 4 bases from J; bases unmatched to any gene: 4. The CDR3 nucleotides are TGTGCCAGCAGCTTAGTGGGAGGGGTGTACAATGAGCAGTTCTTC. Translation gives CASSLVGGVYNEQFF.

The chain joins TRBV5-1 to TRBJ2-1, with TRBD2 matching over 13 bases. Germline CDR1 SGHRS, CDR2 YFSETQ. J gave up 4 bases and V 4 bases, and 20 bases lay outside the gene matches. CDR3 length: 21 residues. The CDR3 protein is CASSQGTSGNSGYRPYNEQFF. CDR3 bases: TGCGCCAGCAGCCAGGGGACTAGCGGGAATTCCGGCTACCGGCCATACAATGAGCAGTTCTTC. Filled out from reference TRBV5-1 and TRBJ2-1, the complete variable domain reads KAGVTQTPRYLIKTRGQQVTLSCSPISGHRSVSWYQQTPGQGLQFLFEYFSETQRNKGNFPGRFSGRQFSNSRSEMNVSTLELGDSALYLCASSQGTSGNSGYRPYNEQFFGPGTRLTVL.

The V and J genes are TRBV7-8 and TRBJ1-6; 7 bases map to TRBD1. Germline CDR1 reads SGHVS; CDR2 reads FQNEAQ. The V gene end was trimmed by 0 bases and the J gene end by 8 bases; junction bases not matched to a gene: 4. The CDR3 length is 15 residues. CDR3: CASSLAFRGDSPLHF. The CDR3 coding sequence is TGTGCCAGCAGCTTAGCGTTCAGGGGGGATTCACCCCTCCACTTT.

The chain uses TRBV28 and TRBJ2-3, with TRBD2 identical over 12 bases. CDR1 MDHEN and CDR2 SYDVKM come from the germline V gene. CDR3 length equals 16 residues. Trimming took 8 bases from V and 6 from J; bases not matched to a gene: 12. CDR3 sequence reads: CASQLWGLAGGDTQYF. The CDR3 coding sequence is TGTGCCAGCCAGCTTTGGGGGCTAGCGGGAGGGGATACGCAGTATTTT.

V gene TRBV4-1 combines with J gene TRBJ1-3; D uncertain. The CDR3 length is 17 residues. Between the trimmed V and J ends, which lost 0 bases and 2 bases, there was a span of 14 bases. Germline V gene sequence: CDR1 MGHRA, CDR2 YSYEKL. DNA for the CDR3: TGCGCCAGCAGCCAAGATAAGGCAGCCGCAACTGGAAACACCATATATTTT. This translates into CASSQDKAAATGNTIYF.

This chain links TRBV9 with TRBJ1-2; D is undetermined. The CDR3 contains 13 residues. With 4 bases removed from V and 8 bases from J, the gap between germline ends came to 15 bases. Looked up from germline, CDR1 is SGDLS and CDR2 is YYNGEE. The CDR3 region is CASSQTPVGGYTF. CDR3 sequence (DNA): TGTGCCAGCAGCCAGACCCCGGTAGGAGGCTACACCTTC.

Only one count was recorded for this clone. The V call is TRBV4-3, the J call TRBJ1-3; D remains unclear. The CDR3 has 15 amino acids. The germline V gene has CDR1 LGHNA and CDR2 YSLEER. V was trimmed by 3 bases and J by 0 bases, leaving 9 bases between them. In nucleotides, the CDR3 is TGCGCCAGCAGCCAGGAAAGGAACTCTGGAAACACCATATATTTT. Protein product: CASSQERNSGNTIYF.

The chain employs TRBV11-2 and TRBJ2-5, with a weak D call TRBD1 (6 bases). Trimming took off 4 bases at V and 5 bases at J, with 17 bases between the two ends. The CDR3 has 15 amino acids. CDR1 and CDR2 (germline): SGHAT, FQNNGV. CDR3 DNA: TGTGCCAGCAGCTCCTACAGGGTGGGTTTGGAGACCCAGTACTTC. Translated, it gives CASSSYRVGLETQYF.

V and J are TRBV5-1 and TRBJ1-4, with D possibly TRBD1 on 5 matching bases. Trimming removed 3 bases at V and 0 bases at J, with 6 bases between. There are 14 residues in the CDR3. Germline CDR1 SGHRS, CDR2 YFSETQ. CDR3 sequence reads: CASSSTATNEKLFF. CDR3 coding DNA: TGCGCCAGCAGCTCGACAGCAACTAATGAAAAACTGTTTTTT.

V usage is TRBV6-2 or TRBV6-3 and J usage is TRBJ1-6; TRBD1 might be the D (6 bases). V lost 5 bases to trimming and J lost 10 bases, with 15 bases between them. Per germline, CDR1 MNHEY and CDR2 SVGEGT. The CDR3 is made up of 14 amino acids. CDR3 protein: CASSNPGERSPLHF. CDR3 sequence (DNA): TGTGCCAGCAGTAACCCAGGGGAGAGATCACCCCTCCACTTT.

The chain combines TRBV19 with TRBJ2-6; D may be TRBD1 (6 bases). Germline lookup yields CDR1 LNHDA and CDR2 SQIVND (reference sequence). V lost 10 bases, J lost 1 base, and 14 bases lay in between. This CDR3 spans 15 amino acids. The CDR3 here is CATTLGASGANVLTF. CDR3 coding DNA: TGTGCCACCACCCTGGGGGCTTCTGGGGCCAACGTCCTGACTTTC.

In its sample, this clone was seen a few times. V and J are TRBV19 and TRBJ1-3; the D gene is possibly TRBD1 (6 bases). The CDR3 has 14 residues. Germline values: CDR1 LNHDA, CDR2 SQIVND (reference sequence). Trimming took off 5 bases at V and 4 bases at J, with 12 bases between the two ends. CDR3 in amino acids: CASSQTGSGNTIYF. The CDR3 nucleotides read TGTGCCAGTAGTCAAACAGGGAGCGGAAACACCATATATTTT.

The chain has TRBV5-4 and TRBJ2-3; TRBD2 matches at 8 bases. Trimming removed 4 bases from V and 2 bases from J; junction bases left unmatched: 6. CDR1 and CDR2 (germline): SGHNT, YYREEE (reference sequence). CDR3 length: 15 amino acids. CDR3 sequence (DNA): TGTGCCAGCAGCAAGACTAGCGATTCCACAGATACGCAGTATTTT. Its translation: CASSKTSDSTDTQYF.

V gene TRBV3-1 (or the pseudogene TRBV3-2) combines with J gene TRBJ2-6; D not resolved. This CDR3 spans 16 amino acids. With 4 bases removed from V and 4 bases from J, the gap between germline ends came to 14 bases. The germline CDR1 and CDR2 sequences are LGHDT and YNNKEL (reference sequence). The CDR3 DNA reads TGTGCCAGCAGCCGGACGTCAGGATCCGGGGCCAACGTCCTGACTTTC. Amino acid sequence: CASSRTSGSGANVLTF.

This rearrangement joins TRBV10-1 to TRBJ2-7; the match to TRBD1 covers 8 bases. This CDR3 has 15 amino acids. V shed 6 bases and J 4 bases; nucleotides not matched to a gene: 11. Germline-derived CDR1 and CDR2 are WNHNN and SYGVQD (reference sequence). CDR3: CASRDTGTGIYEQYF. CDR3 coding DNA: TGCGCCAGCAGAGACACCGGGACAGGCATTTACGAGCAGTACTTC.

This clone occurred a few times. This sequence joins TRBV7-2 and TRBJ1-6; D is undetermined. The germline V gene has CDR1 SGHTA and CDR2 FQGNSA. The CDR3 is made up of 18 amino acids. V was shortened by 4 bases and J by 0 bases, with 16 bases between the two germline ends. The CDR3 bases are TGTGCCAGCAGCTCCGGATTTCAGAAAAGCTCCTATAATTCACCCCTCCACTTT. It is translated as CASSSGFQKSSYNSPLHF.

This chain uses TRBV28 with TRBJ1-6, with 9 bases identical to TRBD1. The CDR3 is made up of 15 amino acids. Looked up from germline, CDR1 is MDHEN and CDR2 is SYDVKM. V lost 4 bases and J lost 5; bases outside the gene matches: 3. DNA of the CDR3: TGTGCCAGCAGTTCCGGGACAGGGAATAATTCACCCCTCCACTTT. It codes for CASSSGTGNNSPLHF.

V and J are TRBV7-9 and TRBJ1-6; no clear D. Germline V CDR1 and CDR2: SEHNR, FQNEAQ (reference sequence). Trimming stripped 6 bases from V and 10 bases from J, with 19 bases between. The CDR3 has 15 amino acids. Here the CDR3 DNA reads TGTGCCAGCAGTGAGTCTTCGGTAATATTGTCACCCCTCCACTTT. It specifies CASSESSVILSPLHF.

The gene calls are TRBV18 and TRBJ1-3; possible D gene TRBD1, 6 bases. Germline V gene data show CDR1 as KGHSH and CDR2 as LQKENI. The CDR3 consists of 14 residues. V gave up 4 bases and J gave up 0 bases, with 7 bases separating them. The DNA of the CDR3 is TGTGCCAGCTCACTGACAGGCTCTGGAAACACCATATATTTT. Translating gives CASSLTGSGNTIYF.

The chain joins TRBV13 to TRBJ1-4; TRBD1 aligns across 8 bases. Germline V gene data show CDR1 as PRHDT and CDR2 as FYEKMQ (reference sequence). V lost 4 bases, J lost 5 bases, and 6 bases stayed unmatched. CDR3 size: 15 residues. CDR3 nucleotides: TGTGCCAGCAGCTGGGGACAGGCCCTGAATGAAAAACTGTTTTTT. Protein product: CASSWGQALNEKLFF.

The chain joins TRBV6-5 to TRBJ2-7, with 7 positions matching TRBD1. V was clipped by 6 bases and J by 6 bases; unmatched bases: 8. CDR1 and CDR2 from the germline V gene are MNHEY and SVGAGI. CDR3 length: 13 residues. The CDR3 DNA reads TGTGCCAGCAGAGGACAGGCTGCGGGCGAGCAGTACTTC. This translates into CASRGQAAGEQYF.

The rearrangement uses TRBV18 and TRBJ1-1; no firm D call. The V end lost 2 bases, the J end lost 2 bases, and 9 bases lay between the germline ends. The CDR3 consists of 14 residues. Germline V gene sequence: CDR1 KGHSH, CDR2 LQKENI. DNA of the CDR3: TGTGCCAGCTCACCAATATCCGCAAACACTGAAGCTTTCTTT. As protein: CASSPISANTEAFF.

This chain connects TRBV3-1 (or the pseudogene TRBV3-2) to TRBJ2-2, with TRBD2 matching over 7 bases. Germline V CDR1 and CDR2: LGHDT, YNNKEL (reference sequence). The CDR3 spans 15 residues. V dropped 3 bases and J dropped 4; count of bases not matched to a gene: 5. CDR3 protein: CASSHPGGVTGELFF. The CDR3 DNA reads TGTGCCAGCAGCCACCCGGGGGGTGTCACCGGGGAGCTGTTTTTT.

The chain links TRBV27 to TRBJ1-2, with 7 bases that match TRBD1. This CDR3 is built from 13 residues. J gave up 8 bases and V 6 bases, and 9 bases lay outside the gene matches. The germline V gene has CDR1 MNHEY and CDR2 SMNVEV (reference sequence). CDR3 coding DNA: TGTGCCAGCAGCCTTAACAGGGGTGGGGGCTACACCTTC. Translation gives CASSLNRGGGYTF.